One sample yielded the 24 T cell receptor beta chains listed below, sequenced in a study of blood T cell repertoires in COVID-19. This table comes from immunoSEQ multiplex PCR, and its TCRdb copy is limited to in-frame clones, with some not included. The sample has fewer than 150,000 clones, about 84% seen once; the top ten hold roughly 1.4%. The source material was peripheral blood. Receptors originate from a man aged 45-65 years with acute or convalescent COVID-19.

V usage is TRBV5-6 and J usage is TRBJ1-6; D might be TRBD1 (5 bases). Germline CDR1 and CDR2: SGHDT and YYEEEE. The V gene lost 1 base and the J gene lost 10 bases, with 15 bases spanning the gap. The CDR3 extends over 15 amino acids. The CDR3 nucleotides read TGTGCCAGCAGCTTGCGCGCAGGGTTAGGCTCACCCCTCCACTTT. It yields the protein CASSLRAGLGSPLHF.

The V gene is TRBV28, the J gene TRBJ1-3; 7 bases are a match to TRBD1. From germline, CDR1 is MDHEN and CDR2 SYDVKM. There are 14 residues in the CDR3. V was pared by 6 bases and J by 2 bases, with 4 bases of the junction left unmatched. CDR3 amino acids: CASSDGTAGNTIYF. Written as DNA, the CDR3 is TGTGCCAGCAGCGACGGGACAGCTGGAAACACCATATATTTT.

The chain links TRBV11-2 to TRBJ1-5; maybe TRBD1 (6 bases). This CDR3 has 15 amino acids. The V end was cut by 4 bases, the J end by 3 bases, with 13 bases between. CDR1 is SGHAT, CDR2 FQNNGV, per germline. CDR3 region: CASSYGTRPNQPQHF. The CDR3 coding sequence is TGTGCCAGCAGCTATGGGACAAGGCCCAATCAGCCCCAGCATTTT.

V usage is TRBV4-2 and J usage is TRBJ2-1; TRBD2 agrees at 15 bases. The CDR3 extends over 18 amino acids. Germline V gene sequence: CDR1 LGHNA, CDR2 YNFKEQ. V shed 1 base, J shed 10 bases, and the junction held 11 bases outside the gene matches. The CDR3 loop is CASSQGFQGLAGGTEQFF. As DNA, the CDR3 is TGTGCCAGCAGCCAAGGTTTTCAGGGACTAGCGGGGGGAACCGAGCAGTTCTTC.

This clone was seen just once. The rearrangement uses TRBV4-2 and TRBJ2-1, with 10 bases lining up with TRBD2. The CDR3 loop spans 16 amino acids. CDR1 is LGHNA and CDR2 is YNFKEQ in the germline V gene. With V trimmed by 1 base and J by 7 bases, 7 bases remained unmatched. As DNA, the CDR3 is TGTGCCAGCAGCCAAGCGCAGCGGGGGGGCCGAAATGAGCAGTTCTTC. Translated, it gives CASSQAQRGGRNEQFF.

This clone was seen once. The chain combines TRBV7-3 with TRBJ2-1, with D perhaps TRBD1 (5 bases). The CDR3 spans 13 residues. Trimming cost V 4 bases and J 2 bases, with 6 bases left between them. The germline gives CDR1 SGHTA, CDR2 FQGTGA. CDR3 protein: CASSSDTYNEQFF. CDR3 DNA: TGTGCCAGCAGCTCGGACACCTACAATGAGCAGTTCTTC.

The chain is built from TRBV24-1 and TRBJ2-1; maybe TRBD1 (5 bases). Between the trimmed V and J ends, which lost 6 bases and 5 bases, there was a span of 13 bases. CDR3 length equals 14 residues. Germline assignment: CDR1 KGHDR and CDR2 SFDVKD. The CDR3 nucleotides read TGTGCCACCAGTCGGGCAGTAGGGGACAATGAGCAGTTCTTC. It codes for CATSRAVGDNEQFF.

This clone was counted once. The genes are TRBV6-5 and TRBJ2-7; 8 bases are a match to TRBD1. The ends lost 6 bases at V and 4 bases at J; junction bases unmatched: 11. Germline V gene data show CDR1 as MNHEY and CDR2 as SVGAGI. The CDR3 runs to 15 residues. CDR3: CASSTQGVSRYEQYV. The CDR3 nucleotides read TGTGCCAGCAGCACACAGGGGGTCTCCCGGTACGAGCAGTACGTC.

J is TRBJ2-3 and V is TRBV11-3; TRBD2 matches at 14 bases. V lost 5 bases to trimming and J lost 2 bases; unmatched junction nucleotides: 6. Germline-derived CDR1 and CDR2 are SGHNT and YENEEA. The length of the CDR3 is 17 residues. The CDR3 bases are TGTGCCAGCAGCCAAAGACTAGCGGGGGGGATCACAGATACGCAGTATTTT. This encodes CASSQRLAGGITDTQYF. Full variable domain (remainder filled in from reference TRBV11-3 and TRBJ2-3): EAGVVQSPRYKIIEKKQPVAFWCNPISGHNTLYWYLQNLGQGPELLIRYENEEAVDDSQLPKDRFSAERLKGVDSTLKIQPAELGDSAVYLCASSQRLAGGITDTQYFGPGTRLTVL.

The chain couples TRBV28 to TRBJ1-1; 7 nucleotides agree with TRBD1. The CDR3 runs to 14 residues. CDR1 MDHEN and CDR2 SYDVKM come from the germline V gene. Trimming removed 7 bases from V and 6 bases from J; junction bases left unmatched: 11. The CDR3 region has the DNA TGTGCCAGCATCACCTCACAGGGGTTCTCTGAAGCTTTCTTT. Protein product: CASITSQGFSEAFF.

The CDR3 sequence is CASRTGVYEQYF. CDR3 sequence (DNA): TGTGCCAGCCGGACAGGGGTTTACGAGCAGTACTTC. This chain uses TRBV28 with TRBJ2-7, with TRBD1 matching over 9 bases. The V and J ends lost 8 bases and 4 bases, in that order; junction bases with no gene match: 3. The CDR3 has 12 amino acids. CDR1 is MDHEN and CDR2 is SYDVKM in the germline V gene.

The CDR3 here is CASSNKDRDTGELFF. The CDR3 bases are TGTGCCAGCAGCAATAAGGACAGGGACACCGGGGAGCTGTTTTTT. The chain is built from TRBV5-6 and TRBJ2-2; 8 bases agree with TRBD1. Looked up from germline, CDR1 is SGHDT and CDR2 is YYEEEE. Germline trimming cut 4 bases from V and 3 bases from J; bases unmatched to any gene: 5. The length of the CDR3 is 15 residues.

The V and J genes are TRBV12-5 and TRBJ2-6; tentatively, D is TRBD1 (6 bases). V gave up 7 bases and J gave up 0 bases, with 16 bases separating them. This CDR3 has 17 amino acids. Germline V gene data show CDR1 as LGHNT and CDR2 as FRNRAP. CDR3 bases: TGTGCTAGTGCCAGGACAGCCCAAGGCTCTGGGGCCAACGTCCTGACTTTC. Its protein is CASARTAQGSGANVLTF. Supplemented by reference TRBV12-5 and TRBJ2-6, the full variable domain reads DARVTQTPRHKVTEMGQEVTMRCQPILGHNTVFWYRQTMMQGLELLAYFRNRAPLDDSGMPKDRFSAEMPDATLATLKIQPSEPRDSAVYFCASARTAQGSGANVLTFGAGSRLTVL.

The rearrangement uses TRBV29-1 and TRBJ1-2; 7 positions match TRBD1. Germline CDR1 SQVTM, CDR2 ANQGSEA. The CDR3 extends over 12 amino acids. V shed 6 bases and J 5 bases; nucleotides not matched to a gene: 6. CDR3 DNA: TGCAGCGTCTCGGCAGGGGGTTATGGCTACACCTTC. Its translation: CSVSAGGYGYTF.

This clone was found once. The chain joins TRBV28 to TRBJ2-7; the match to TRBD1 covers 8 bases. This CDR3 region has 16 residues. In germline, CDR1 is MDHEN, CDR2 SYDVKM. Losses at the gene ends were 6 bases for V and 2 bases for J; bases not matched to a gene: 12. The CDR3: CASRTGGSGTAYEQYF. CDR3 sequence (DNA): TGTGCCAGCAGAACAGGGGGGTCCGGGACAGCCTACGAGCAGTACTTC.

The chain carries TRBV21-1 and TRBJ2-6; the table's D call TRBD2 went unverified against the DNA. TRBV21-1 is labeled a pseudogene. This CDR3 is 16 amino acids long. CDR3 region: CASSKQLGSGANVLTF. In nucleotides, the CDR3 is TGTGCCAGCAGCAAGCAACTAGGCTCTGGGGCCAACGTCCTGACTTTC.

The chain links TRBV5-1 to TRBJ1-3; 9 bases match TRBD1. Germline-derived CDR1 and CDR2 are SGHRS and YFSETQ. The CDR3 is 17 residues long. V trimming: 1 base; J trimming: 0 bases; junction bases outside the gene matches: 5. The CDR3 DNA reads as TGCGCCAGCAGCTTGAGACAGGGGGTATACTCTGGAAACACCATATATTTT. Protein: CASSLRQGVYSGNTIYF.

The chain recombines TRBV6-6 with TRBJ2-1, with 9 bases aligning to TRBD2. The germline V gene has CDR1 MNHNY and CDR2 SVGAGI (reference sequence). This CDR3 has 16 residues. The J segment lost 8 bases and the V segment lost 0 bases, leaving 8 bases of the junction unmatched. The CDR3 DNA is TGTGCCAGCAGTTACTCGATGGAGCGGGGGGTGCATGAGCAGTTCTTC. This sequence encodes CASSYSMERGVHEQFF.

This sequence joins TRBV3-1 (or the pseudogene TRBV3-2) and TRBJ1-5; 7 bases agree with TRBD1. The ends lost 2 bases at V and 5 bases at J; junction bases unmatched: 3. CDR3 length: 14 amino acids. Germline V lookup: CDR1 LGHDT, CDR2 YNNKEL (reference sequence). The CDR3 protein is CASSQNTGDQPQHF. The CDR3 region has the DNA TGTGCCAGCAGCCAAAATACAGGGGATCAGCCCCAGCATTTT.

The chain joins TRBV5-5 to TRBJ2-2; D ambiguous. V lost 2 bases and J lost 0, with 8 bases in between. The CDR3 spans 15 residues. Germline CDR1 is SGHKS and CDR2 is YYEKEE (reference sequence). Here the CDR3 DNA reads TGTGCCAGCAGCTTATCAGGCGCGAACACCGGGGAGCTGTTTTTT. Translation gives CASSLSGANTGELFF.

J is TRBJ1-2 and V is TRBV5-1, with D possibly TRBD1 on 5 matching bases. This CDR3 is 14 amino acids long. CDR1 is SGHRS and CDR2 is YFSETQ in the germline V gene. The V and J ends lost 8 bases and 4 bases respectively, with 18 bases between them. The DNA for the CDR3 is TGCGCCAGTGCTGACCCAGGGATACTCTATGGCTACACCTTC. This encodes CASADPGILYGYTF.

This chain links TRBV11-2 with TRBJ2-2; tentatively, D is TRBD1 (5 bases). CDR1 is SGHAT and CDR2 is FQNNGV in the germline V gene. V was pared by 0 bases and J by 1 base, with 21 bases between. CDR3 size: 20 residues. CDR3: CASSLDQSRGRSRNTGELFF. CDR3 sequence (DNA): TGTGCCAGCAGCTTAGATCAAAGTAGGGGAAGGAGTCGGAACACCGGGGAGCTGTTTTTT.

The chain has TRBV7-7 and TRBJ2-2; TRBD1 matches at 7 bases. Germline CDR1 and CDR2: SSHAT and FNYEAQ (reference sequence). The CDR3 has 14 residues. The junction had 3 bases not matched to a gene; V was cut back by 5 bases and J by 3 bases. The CDR3, as DNA: TGTGCCAGCAGCCCCGGGACAGACACCGGGGAGCTGTTTTTT. Its translation is CASSPGTDTGELFF.

The J gene is TRBJ2-5, the V gene TRBV10-3; D unclear. The CDR3 covers 11 residues. Germline-derived CDR1 and CDR2 are ENHRY and SYGVKD. V shed 8 bases and J shed 5 bases, with 9 bases lying between them. In DNA form, the CDR3 reads TGTGCCATCGCGTCGCTCGAGACCCAGTACTTC. This encodes CAIASLETQYF.